A single T cell receptor beta chain is shown here with its context. TCRdb re-called the PCR reads with MiXCR, one entry per CDR3 protein. The repertoire holds about 21,000 distinct CDR3 sequences, with about 58% as singletons. These data belong to a study of vaccination and CD4 T cells after COVID-19. The sequence was collected from a human donor who had recovered from COVID-19. The sequences come from CD4+ T cells from blood, collected before SARS-CoV-2 vaccination.

CDR3 amino acids: CASSPQGNTEAFF. The CDR3 nucleotides read TGTGCCAGCAGCCCGCAGGGGAACACTGAAGCTTTCTTT. V and J are TRBV11-2 and TRBJ1-1; weak D call: TRBD1 (5 bases). V was cut by 5 bases and J by 1 base, with 8 bases left in between. This CDR3 has 13 residues. The germline V gene has CDR1 SGHAT and CDR2 FQNNGV.